Below, 8 T cell receptor beta chains from the same sample are listed, as sequenced in a study of response to subunit inactivated influenza vaccine. A single record per CDR3 protein comes from TCRdb applying MiXCR to the RT-PCR reads. The sample includes 860,000 or so distinct CDR3 sequences, roughly 20% seen only once; the top ten take 9.5% to 13%. Material: PBMCs from blood, obtained roughly 5 days after vaccination. Source of these receptors: a man aged 45 to 65 who received an inactivated influenza vaccine.

In the case of this clonotype: Its ends do not fully match the called genes, so a read error is possible. The chain employs TRBV20-1 and TRBJ2-1, with no clear D. Looked up from germline, CDR1 is DFQATT and CDR2 is SNEGSKA (reference sequence). This CDR3 has 16 amino acids. The CDR3 DNA reads as TGCTGTGCCCCCCGACGGGCCCCGGGCCGCTACAATGAGCAGTTCTTC. Its translation: CCAPRRAPGRYNEQFF.

J is TRBJ2-1 and V is TRBV19; 9 bases fit TRBD1. The CDR3 is 15 amino acids. V was pared by 5 bases and J by 2 bases, with 4 bases of the junction left unmatched. In germline, CDR1 is LNHDA, CDR2 SQIVND (reference sequence). CDR3 nucleotide sequence: TGTGCCAGTAGTTGGGGGACAGGGCCCTACAATGAGCAGTTCTTC. It translates to CASSWGTGPYNEQFF.

The V gene is TRBV20-1, the J gene TRBJ1-2, with D unclear. The CDR3 length is 13 residues. Germline V lookup: CDR1 DFQATT, CDR2 SNEGSKA (reference sequence). Trimming pared 6 bases from V and 3 bases from J, leaving 14 bases between. CDR3 in amino acids: CSASRGDHYGYTF. The CDR3 nucleotides read TGCAGTGCATCCAGAGGAGATCACTATGGCTACACCTTC.

The chain links TRBV11-3 to TRBJ2-3, with D unresolved. With 1 base removed from V and 6 bases from J, the gap between germline ends came to 8 bases. Germline V gene lookup returns CDR1 SGHNT and CDR2 YENEEA. The CDR3 runs 13 residues. The CDR3 bases are TGTGCCAGCAGCTTAGGTCCCCCGGATACGCAGTATTTT. Protein sequence: CASSLGPPDTQYF.

This chain connects TRBV7-9 to TRBJ2-7; 10 bases fit TRBD1. J lost 6 bases, V lost 4 bases, and 9 bases had no gene match. The CDR3 is 15 residues long. Germline CDR1 is SEHNR and CDR2 is FQNEAQ (reference sequence). In nucleotides, the CDR3 is TGTGCCAGCAGCTACGGGACAGGGGAATGGGGCGAGCAGTACTTC. Protein sequence: CASSYGTGEWGEQYF.

This clonotype came up a few times. The V call is TRBV7-8, the J call TRBJ2-7; 7 nucleotides line up with TRBD1. V lost 4 bases to trimming and J lost 0 bases; unmatched junction nucleotides: 6. The CDR3 runs to 15 residues. CDR1 and CDR2 (germline): SGHVS, FQNEAQ. CDR3 DNA: TGTGCCAGCAGCTCTAACAGGGGTAGCTCCTACGAGCAGTACTTC. Protein: CASSSNRGSSYEQYF.

This clonotype was recorded a few times. V usage is TRBV15 and J usage is TRBJ2-1; no clear D gene. The CDR3 totals 13 residues. CDR1 and CDR2 (germline): LNHNV, YYDKDF (reference sequence). Trimming removed 0 bases from V and 10 bases from J, with 10 bases in between. CDR3 DNA: TGTGCCACCAGCAGAGATCTGATCGTGGAGCAGTTCTTC. This gives the protein CATSRDLIVEQFF.

This clonotype was observed a few times. The chain combines TRBV20-1 with TRBJ2-5; D is unresolved. CDR1 is DFQATT and CDR2 is SNEGSKA in the germline V gene (reference sequence). This CDR3 region has 15 residues. V lost 0 bases to trimming and J lost 5 bases, with 16 bases between them. CDR3 in DNA: TGCAGTGCTAGAGATAAGAACTACCACCGCGAGACCCAGTACTTC. This codes for CSARDKNYHRETQYF.